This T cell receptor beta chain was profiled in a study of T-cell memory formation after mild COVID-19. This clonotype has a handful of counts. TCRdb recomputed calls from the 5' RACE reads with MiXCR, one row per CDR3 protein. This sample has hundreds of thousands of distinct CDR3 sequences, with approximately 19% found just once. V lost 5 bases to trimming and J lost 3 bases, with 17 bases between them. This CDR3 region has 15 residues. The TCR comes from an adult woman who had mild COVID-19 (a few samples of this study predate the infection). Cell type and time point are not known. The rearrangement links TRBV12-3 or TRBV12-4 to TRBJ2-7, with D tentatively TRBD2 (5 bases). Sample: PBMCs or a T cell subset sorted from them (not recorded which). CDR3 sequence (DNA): TGTGCCAGCAGTCCCGGAAGGCTAGAGGGCTACGAGCAGTACTTC. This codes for CASSPGRLEGYEQYF.